This T cell receptor (beta chain) was captured in a study of blood T cells in healthy people across ages. Total RNA was extracted at no less than 6 micrograms per sample. This clonotype has at least ten counts. Antigen specificity is unknown. CDR3 size: 13 residues. Per the germline V gene, CDR1 is MNHEY and CDR2 is SVGEGT. Trimming took off 7 bases at V and 4 bases at J, with 13 bases between the two ends. Sample-barcoded 5' priming and a J-beta primer mix drove a second PCR of about 6 to 12 cycles. Each sample provided no less than 2.5 million CDR3-containing paired-end reads. TCRdb itself ran the 5' RACE reads through MiXCR, one entry per CDR3 protein. The table has 870,000 or so distinct CDR3 sequences, about 28% seen once. Study-wide findings and caveats: Per million T cells, TCR beta diversity dropped about linearly as age rose. Possibly, changes in expanded clonotypes were confounded because donor CMV status was unknown.

The chain combines TRBV6-2 or TRBV6-3 with TRBJ1-2; D remains ambiguous. Sequenced input: blood. The clonotype originates from a woman older than 75 in good health. This chain's CDR3 is CASTLHEAYGYTF. The CDR3 DNA sequence: TGTGCCAGCACTTTACACGAAGCCTATGGCTACACCTTC.